This TCR beta chain is from a study of cytomegalovirus exposure and HLA in healthy donors. The primer mix had 60 Vbeta and 13 Jbeta primers. The protocol was immunoSEQ multiplex PCR, while the TCRdb copy is restricted to in-frame clones and leaves out a portion. The sample includes approximately 85,000 clones, 80% of them seen just once. CDR3 size: 16 residues. V lost 1 base and J 4 bases, leaving 14 bases between the germline ends. The germline CDR1 and CDR2 sequences are LGHNA and YNFKEQ. With regard to this clone: Its cognate antigen is unknown.

Study-level points and caveats: An analysis done earlier found most TCR beta V segments productive about 90% or about 30% of the time. Whilst most TCR sequences proved rare, a subset of public TCRs occurred across many donors. TCR beta sequences reportedly predicted most subjects' HLA-A and HLA-B alleles accurately.

The sample taken for sequencing was PBMCs. This receptor was identified in a man between 25 and 39 years old in good health and CMV-seronegative. The V and J genes are TRBV4-2 and TRBJ2-1; D unclear. The CDR3: CASSQVRSETYNEQFF. The CDR3 DNA sequence: TGTGCCAGCAGCCAAGTAAGAAGCGAGACGTACAATGAGCAGTTCTTC.